This section outlines one T cell receptor (beta chain) sequence together with its context. The clone's antigen remains unknown. Base qualities are not recorded, but no much larger clone differs from it by a single base. The data originate from a study of cytomegalovirus exposure and HLA in healthy donors (dated by TCRdb to about 2017). Study-wide context: An earlier analysis of roughly 500 of the donors reported about 300 Gb of sequence data and 117 million unique TCR beta sequences obtained from about 180 million T cells. An early release that covered about 600 HLA-typed donors contained approximately 320 gigabases of sequencing data and about 93 million unique TCR sequences. Of the roughly 400 genotyped donors, approximately 82% fell in the genetic ancestry cluster associated with self-reported Caucasian donors. The aim of the study was to test whether cataloging public T cell receptors could identify signatures of past pathogen exposure. The study profiled the T cell repertoires of about 720 subjects by immunosequencing and related them to cytomegalovirus serostatus. Along with the approximately 700-subject first cohort, a separate validation cohort of over a hundred different subjects was used. High-throughput TCR immunosequencing, statistical association of individual TCRs with disease status, and machine learning were combined to predict cytomegalovirus infection status. A later analysis re-analyzed previously published TCR beta repertoires from about 730 donors and added high-resolution HLA genotyping to study TCR occurrence patterns. Rather than drawing on any new phenotypic data, the later analysis identified candidate immune exposures from TCR beta sequences and the way those sequences occurred across donors. To decide whether each TCR beta V gene segment behaved as functional or pseudogenic, an earlier analysis of 587 of the donors relied on high-throughput TCR beta sequencing. Donor age, sex, ethnicity and CMV serostatus were collected together with the repertoire data. A later genetic analysis used genome-wide SNP genotypes for about 60% of the 666 donors, treating that subset as a discovery cohort. Every repertoire in the discovery cohort had been generated on one and the same sequencing platform. HLA typing included class I and class II loci at four-digit resolution. Typing coverage varied by locus: roughly 629-640 donors for A, B, C, DRB1 and DQB1; under 550 for DQA1; nearly 610 for DPA1; fewer than 480 for DPB1. Four or five DR-DQ haplotypes were handled as single units for association and clustering, since linkage in the cohort was strong. Across under 500 genotyped donors of the cohort, an average of roughly 230,000 unique TCR beta nucleotide sequences per donor were sequenced, and roughly 20% of those sequences were non-productive.

V lost 5 bases and J lost 6 bases; the stretch between them is 14 bases long. In the germline V gene (reference sequence), CDR1 corresponds to LNHNV and CDR2 to YYDKDF. The CDR3 has 14 amino acids, counting the end cysteine and phenylalanine. Kept here is only the CDR3 DNA, which spans 42 bases and is read in frame from base 1. The investigation overall reported the following: Linkage disequilibrium might explain the correlated functional status among segregating V segments, but an unknown experimental factor could not be ruled out. The classifier was reported to diagnose cytomegalovirus status with high specificity and sensitivity in both the original cohort and the validation cohort. While some public TCRs were present in many individuals, most TCR sequences turned up only very rarely across donors. Immune exposure information for the cohort was limited to CMV serostatus. A later genetic analysis associated a missense DCLRE1C variant with V-gene and J-gene trimming of TCR beta chains, and an independent cohort replicated the association. The presence/absence analyses assumed that sequencing depth was roughly uniform across donors, and that assumption may not be true. Compared with equally common non-associated chains, HLA-associated TCR beta chains in a later analysis were more clonally expanded and had lower generation probabilities. In a later analysis, TCR association rates were found to vary across HLA loci, with the most associated TCRs seen for DRB1 alleles and the fewest for HLA-C alleles. The study gave a list of under 200 TCR beta chains associated with cytomegalovirus. Broadly in line with IMGT annotations, most TCR beta V segments showed up in productive rearrangements about 87% or about 30% of the time in an earlier analysis of approximately 640 of the donors. Strong co-occurrence of HLA alleles, especially DR and DQ, made assigning TCR associations to individual alleles difficult. A further reported finding was that TCR beta sequences accurately predicted the HLA-A and HLA-B alleles for most subjects in the first cohort. Approximately 18 rarely observed V segments, including chromosome 9 orphons, were excluded from the earlier analysis of approximately 600 of the donors because counts were too low. In a later genetic analysis, fewer N-insertions in productive TCRs were reported among donors in an Asian-associated ancestry cluster than the roughly 700-donor mean. In vitro tests confirmed that three of the cytomegalovirus-associated TCR beta chains recognize cytomegalovirus antigens. The cohort was sequenced for TCR beta chains only, and without alpha or paired-chain data the features that could be detected were limited. HLA typing was unavailable for some donors at each locus, so association tests used only the typed subset. A later analysis associated about 17,000 TCR beta sequences with specific HLA alleles at a false discovery rate of 0.05. Some IMGT-functional V segments, including TRBV6-2 and TRBV6-3, could not be distinguished by the 87-base-pair reads and were therefore excluded. In a later analysis, most CMV-associated TCR beta chains were found to appear HLA-restricted, with HLA associations seemingly driven largely by CMV exposure. According to a later analysis, parvovirus B19, influenza, CMV and Epstein-Barr virus appeared linked to several top co-occurrence clusters. A cluster of highly shared sequence variants was judged likely to represent a technical artifact of the sequencing pipeline. According to the authors, the approach could potentially be generalized to other disease states and immunological phenotypes.

In total, approximately 700 healthy bone marrow donors made up the cohort. At the time of sampling, every cohort member was nominally healthy, though immune exposures that went unrecorded were likely present. The donor was CMV seropositive and belonged to the group of 270 or so seropositive cohort members. Each donor provided a peripheral blood sample, and peripheral blood mononuclear cells were used for TCR beta sequencing. The Qiagen DNeasy Blood Extraction Kit was used to extract genomic DNA from the blood cell samples. The library was prepared using the immunoSEQ multiplex PCR assay. A mixture of 60 forward primers for TCR Vbeta segments and 13 reverse primers for TCR Jbeta segments was used in the multiplex PCR. A multiplex PCR assay on genomic DNA amplified the CDR3 region of rearranged TCR beta genes. Amplified TCR beta libraries were sequenced as 87-base-pair reads on the Illumina HiSeq System. The paper's processing steps were these. In a later analysis, roughly 80 million unique TCR beta chains were counted across the 650 to 750 repertoires, and roughly 11 million of these chains were shared by at least two donors. Raw reads were error-corrected and collapsed into unique sequences with a nearest-neighbor algorithm that merged closely related sequences to remove PCR and sequencing errors. To assign V, D and J gene segments, CDR3 sequences were aligned to IMGT reference sequences. For a sequence to be retained, at least a six-nucleotide match to both a V gene segment and a J gene segment was required. Rearrangements were called productive when the CDR3 lacked stop codons and stayed in frame with V and J; all others were non-productive. CDR3 was defined by IMGT convention, running from the second conserved V-encoded cysteine to the conserved J-encoded phenylalanine. The earlier analysis of more than 450 of the donors excluded sequences that lacked an unambiguous match to a single V gene segment. In an earlier analysis of 587 of the donors, V segments were called functional above 56.7% productive rearrangements and were called segregating when the between-donor standard deviation exceeded 5%. A statistical classification framework was built for diagnosing cytomegalovirus status from the catalog of TCR beta chain sequences. In a later analysis, TCR nucleotide sequences were compared against IMGT/GENE-DB human TR gene sequences so that V and J genes could be assigned. In a later analysis, CDR3 sequences and most-parsimonious VDJ recombination scenarios were assigned using the TCRdist pipeline. In a later analysis, every TCR beta chain was defined by the combination of its CDR3 amino acid sequence and its V-gene family, and reads without a unique V-gene family were dropped. As a way to deal with suspected cross-contamination and a sequencing artifact, a later analysis dropped 640 or so nucleotide sequences that were highly shared and had low generation probability. In a later analysis, a clonal expansion index for each public chain was calculated from normalized within-repertoire ranks of inferred template counts. A later analysis computed generation probabilities with a VDJ recombination model fitted to out-of-frame rearrangements, and checked the results against IGoR. A later analysis scored TCR-TCR, TCR-HLA and TCR-CMV co-occurrence with hypergeometric tests, applying a repertoire-size bias correction to TCR pairs. To estimate false discovery rates, a later analysis permuted the HLA or CMV assignments 20 times. In a later analysis, co-occurring TCRs were grouped with DBSCAN, and TCRdist sequence similarity was added when clustering was performed within HLA-allele-positive subsets. Repertoires with fewer than 30,000 or more than 120,000 public chains were left out of co-occurrence clustering, as were roughly five repertoires with anomalous nucleotide sharing. Sourced from immuneACCESS, this table was stored by TCRdb with only in-frame sequences that have V and J called. A share of the clones is absent; for the studies checked, an unresolved V gene accounts for under half, and the remainder has no known explanation. That table supplies the V and J calls and clone size; D and trimming were determined from the DNA. For this sample the table gives 100,000 to 150,000 clones, of which 74% were detected only once. The top ten hold 3.5% to 4.5% of the sample.

The sequence came from a man aged 35 to 55 in good health and CMV-seropositive. The chain couples TRBV15 to TRBJ2-1; the D gene remains uncertain. What was sequenced was PBMCs. The nucleotide sequence reads as follows: TGTGCCACCAGCCCTAGGAAGTCCCTCAATGAGCAGTTCTTC. It codes for CATSPRKSLNEQFF. The reference TRBV15 and TRBJ2-1 proteins fill in what lies around the CDR3, so the full variable domain reads DAMVIQNPRYQVTQFGKPVTLSCSQTLNHNVMYWYQQKSSQAPKLLFHYYDKDFNNEADTPDNFQSRRPNTSFCFLDIRSPGLGDTAMYLCATSPRKSLNEQFFGPGTRLTVL.